The 27 T cell receptor beta chains below all came from one sample that was sequenced in a study of OX40 agonist ivuxolimab in advanced cancers. The table came from immunoSEQ multiplex PCR; TCRdb's copy has only in-frame clones and leaves some out. The sample holds about 67,000 clones, over 75% seen once. The material sequenced was CD4+ or CD8+ T cells sorted from blood, taken in a trial of the OX40 agonist ivuxolimab. These receptors came from an adult with an advanced solid tumor such as melanoma, head and neck, liver or kidney cancer.

J is TRBJ1-1 and V is TRBV5-4, with D unclear. Deletions cut 4 bases from V and 0 bases from J, with 16 bases between. CDR1 is SGHNT, CDR2 YYREEE, per germline (reference sequence). The CDR3 runs to 16 residues. CDR3 sequence reads: CASSPGGFLMNTEAFF. The CDR3 DNA follows: TGTGCCAGCAGCCCAGGAGGGTTCCTTATGAACACTGAAGCTTTCTTT.

The chain employs TRBV30 and TRBJ2-5, with D possibly TRBD1 on 6 matching bases. TRBJ2-7 explains the end of the DNA better; the J call may be wrong. The CDR3 contains 16 residues. In germline, CDR1 is GTSNPN, CDR2 SVGIG (reference sequence). The CDR3 nucleotides are TGTGCCTGGACCCCACTGGTGGGCAGGGGTATCTACGAGCAGTACTTC. This translates into CAWTPLVGRGIYEQYF.

The V and J genes are TRBV5-4 and TRBJ2-4, with D possibly being TRBD1 or TRBD2 (5 bases each). This CDR3 is 15 amino acids long. Trimming left V 0 bases short and J 9 bases short, with 16 bases between. The germline V gene encodes CDR1 SGHNT and CDR2 YYREEE (reference sequence). This CDR3 is CASSLGGAIPGIQYF. In DNA form, the CDR3 reads TGTGCCAGCAGCTTGGGAGGGGCTATTCCTGGCATTCAGTACTTC.

This rearrangement joins TRBV5-1 to TRBJ2-1, with TRBD2 matching 9 bases. The CDR3 is 16 amino acids. Germline CDR1 SGHRS, CDR2 YFSETQ. The V and J ends lost 4 bases and 6 bases, in that order; junction bases with no gene match: 11. For the CDR3, the DNA is TGCGCCAGCAGCCACTTTAGCGGGAGCCCACGCAATGAGCAGTTCTTC. Translated, it gives CASSHFSGSPRNEQFF.

This clone has more than one count but fewer than ten. The chain has TRBV9 and TRBJ2-7; 11 bases are a match to TRBD1. Per the germline V gene, CDR1 is SGDLS and CDR2 is YYNGEE. V was pared by 3 bases and J by 4 bases, with 0 bases of the junction left unmatched. The CDR3 spans 13 residues. The CDR3 DNA reads as TGTGCCAGCAGCGGGGACAGGGGGTACGAGCAGTACTTC. The encoded protein is CASSGDRGYEQYF.

The chain has TRBV7-2 and TRBJ2-3, with TRBD1 as a possible D gene (6 bases). The V and J ends lost 5 bases and 2 bases respectively, with 11 bases between them. Germline values: CDR1 SGHTA, CDR2 FQGNSA. The CDR3 contains 14 residues. CDR3 nucleotide sequence: TGTGCCAGCAGCCCGGACAGAAACACAGATACGCAGTATTTT. It is translated as CASSPDRNTDTQYF.

V usage is TRBV2 and J usage is TRBJ1-2; TRBD1 agrees at 7 bases. There are 12 residues in the CDR3. V lost 6 bases to trimming and J lost 6 bases; unmatched junction nucleotides: 4. The germline V gene encodes CDR1 SNHLY and CDR2 FYNNEI. Written as DNA, the CDR3 is TGTGCCAGCAGGAGACAGGGAGATGGCTACACCTTC. Its protein product is CASRRQGDGYTF.

This chain uses TRBV7-8 with TRBJ1-2, with 8 nucleotides matching TRBD1. The CDR3 length is 18 residues. V lost 5 bases to trimming and J lost 2 bases; unmatched junction nucleotides: 16. Per germline, CDR1 SGHVS and CDR2 FQNEAQ. CDR3 nucleotides: TGTGCCAGCAGCAAAAAAAGTCAAGACAGGGGAAACAACTATGGCTACACCTTC. Its translation is CASSKKSQDRGNNYGYTF.

V gene TRBV28 combines with J gene TRBJ2-5; the match to TRBD2 covers 7 bases. V lost 7 bases, J lost 1 base, and 3 bases stayed unmatched. The CDR3 is 13 residues long. The germline CDR1 and CDR2 sequences are MDHEN and SYDVKM. The CDR3 is CASITGGQETQYF. The CDR3 region has the DNA TGTGCCAGCATTACGGGGGGCCAAGAGACCCAGTACTTC.

CDR3 in DNA: TGTGCCTGGAGTGTAACGGGGGGGAGCTCCTACAATGAGCAGTTCTTC. Amino acids: CAWSVTGGSSYNEQFF. The V and J genes are TRBV30 and TRBJ2-1; TRBD2 matches at 8 bases. Germline V gives CDR1 GTSNPN, CDR2 SVGIG (reference sequence). Trimming took 0 bases from V and 0 from J; bases not matched to a gene: 4. The CDR3 covers 16 residues.

This clone showed up just a few times. The chain couples TRBV2 to TRBJ2-7, with D possibly matching TRBD2 (5 bases). Trimming stripped 7 bases from V and 3 bases from J, with 13 bases between. The CDR3 runs 13 residues. CDR1 is SNHLY and CDR2 is FYNNEI in the germline V gene. Written as DNA, the CDR3 is TGTGCCAGCAAAGCGGACTGGAACTACGAGCAGTACGTC. This codes for CASKADWNYEQYV.

The gene calls are TRBV6-6 and TRBJ1-1; 8 bases agree with TRBD1. Germline loops: CDR1 MNHNY, CDR2 SVGAGI (reference sequence). The CDR3 has 13 residues. V lost 6 bases and J lost 5; bases outside the gene matches: 5. CDR3 amino acids: CASSQTGETEAFF. CDR3 nucleotide sequence: TGTGCCAGCAGCCAGACAGGGGAGACTGAAGCTTTCTTT.

The chain is built from TRBV28 and TRBJ1-1, with TRBD1 matching over 8 bases. Per germline, CDR1 MDHEN and CDR2 SYDVKM. The trim removed 8 bases at V and 6 bases at J, leaving 14 bases unmatched. This CDR3 contains 15 residues. CDR3 nucleotides: TGTGCCAGCCGGTTACAGGGGGTATTCGGGGCTGAAGCTTTCTTT. The encoded protein is CASRLQGVFGAEAFF.

The chain has TRBV4-3 and TRBJ2-2; D might be TRBD2 (5 bases). Per germline, CDR1 LGHNA and CDR2 YSLEER. V shed 0 bases and J shed 8 bases, with 10 bases lying between them. The CDR3 has 14 residues. The CDR3 DNA is TGCGCCAGCAGCCAAGATTGGAGGACTGGGGAGCTGTTTTTT. This sequence encodes CASSQDWRTGELFF.

V and J are TRBV19 and TRBJ1-2, with 7 nucleotides matching TRBD1. Germline V CDR1 and CDR2: LNHDA, SQIVND (reference sequence). The CDR3 has 15 amino acids. J was trimmed by 6 bases and V by 5 bases; bases with no gene match: 12. CDR3 bases: TGTGCCAGTAGTGAAGAACAGGGGCTACACGATGGCTACACCTTC. Encoded protein: CASSEEQGLHDGYTF.

The CDR3 loop reads CATGVPTYEQYV. CDR3 DNA: TGTGCCACGGGGGTCCCGACCTACGAGCAGTACGTC. The chain links TRBV7-3 to TRBJ2-7; D may be TRBD2 (6 bases). V was trimmed by 10 bases and J by 2 bases, leaving 12 bases between them. The CDR3 has 12 residues. The V gene's germline CDR1 is SGHTA and CDR2 FQGTGA.

Concerning this clone: At one of its ends the junction is not consistent with the germline gene, which may arise from a read error. Other nucleotide sequences from this sample produce the same CDR3. The V and J genes are TRBV19 and TRBJ1-6; D remains ambiguous. The germline gives CDR1 LNHDA, CDR2 SQIVND (reference sequence). This CDR3 is built from 16 residues. CDR3 sequence reads: CASSIGSLGYNSPLHF. The CDR3 nucleotides read TGTGCCAGCAGTATAGGCAGCCTCGGGTATAATTCACCCCTCCACTTT.

This chain links TRBV19 with TRBJ2-7; 14 nucleotides line up with TRBD2. Per the germline V gene, CDR1 is LNHDA and CDR2 is SQIVND (reference sequence). V was clipped by 9 bases and J by 11 bases; unmatched bases: 6. This CDR3 contains 12 residues. In DNA form, the CDR3 reads TGTGCCAGCGCCGGGACTAGCGGGAGCAAGTACTTC. Its translation: CASAGTSGSKYF.

V is TRBV7-2 and J is TRBJ2-1; tentative D call: TRBD2 (7 bases). Germline loops: CDR1 SGHTA, CDR2 FQGNSA. CDR3 length: 16 amino acids. Trimming pared 2 bases from V and 7 bases from J, leaving 18 bases between. CDR3 DNA sequence: TGTGCCAGCAGCTTAAACTTTGCCAGGGGAGGGAATGAGCAGTTCTTC. This gives the protein CASSLNFARGGNEQFF. Variable domain in full (rest from reference TRBV7-2 and TRBJ2-1): GAGVSQSPSNKVTEKGKDVELRCDPISGHTALYWYRQSLGQGLEFLIYFQGNSAPDKSGLPSDRFSAERTGGSVSTLTIQRTQQEDSAVYLCASSLNFARGGNEQFFGPGTRLTVL.

This rearrangement joins TRBV4-1 to TRBJ1-5, with TRBD1 identical over 7 bases. Germline CDR1 is MGHRA and CDR2 is YSYEKL. V lost 4 bases and J lost 6; bases outside the gene matches: 9. The CDR3 runs 15 residues. CDR3 DNA sequence: TGCGCCAGCAGCCGCGAGACAGGGTATGGTCAGCCCCAGCATTTT. Protein sequence: CASSRETGYGQPQHF.

The CDR3 loop reads CASSEGTVNEQFF. CDR3 DNA sequence: TGTGCCAGCAGCGAGGGGACAGTCAATGAGCAGTTCTTC. The chain uses TRBV7-8 and TRBJ2-1; 7 bases align to TRBD1. With 5 bases clipped from V and 6 bases from J, the junction kept 4 bases outside the gene matches. The germline V gene encodes CDR1 SGHVS and CDR2 FQNEAQ. The CDR3 totals 13 residues.

The V and J genes are TRBV29-1 and TRBJ1-1; a weak D match, TRBD1 (6 bases). Germline V lookup: CDR1 SQVTM, CDR2 ANQGSEA. This CDR3 region has 13 residues. The V and J ends lost 2 bases and 5 bases respectively, with 12 bases between them. CDR3 residues: CSVEKPGVTEAFF. The CDR3 DNA sequence: TGCAGCGTTGAAAAACCAGGGGTGACTGAAGCTTTCTTT.

The V gene is TRBV6-5, the J gene TRBJ1-6, with D possibly being TRBD1 (5 bases). The V gene lost 6 bases and the J gene lost 12 bases, with 18 bases spanning the gap. This CDR3 region has 14 residues. CDR1 is MNHEY and CDR2 is SVGAGI in the germline V gene. The CDR3 DNA follows: TGTGCCAGCAGACTGGACACACCGGGGGTACCCCTCCACTTT. It encodes CASRLDTPGVPLHF.

V and J are TRBV27 and TRBJ2-7, with a weak D call TRBD1 (8 bases). V was cut by 6 bases and J by 4 bases, with 19 bases left in between. Germline V CDR1 and CDR2: MNHEY, SMNVEV (reference sequence). This CDR3 is built from 15 residues. The CDR3 DNA sequence: TGTGCCAGCAGGAGAAAGTCACAGGGGGGGTACGAGCAGTACTTC. As protein: CASRRKSQGGYEQYF.

The V gene is TRBV10-3, the J gene TRBJ1-1; D may be TRBD1 (5 bases). CDR1 and CDR2 (germline): ENHRY, SYGVKD. The CDR3 has 14 residues. Trimming left V 3 bases short and J 3 bases short, with 11 bases between. CDR3 region: CAISERGADTEAFF. For the CDR3, the DNA is TGTGCCATCAGTGAAAGGGGCGCGGACACTGAAGCTTTCTTT.

The chain has TRBV4-1 and TRBJ2-4, with D tentatively TRBD1 (6 bases). Trimming stripped 3 bases from V and 0 bases from J, with 15 bases between. This CDR3 comprises 17 residues. The germline V gene has CDR1 MGHRA and CDR2 YSYEKL. The chain's CDR3 is CASSQGAQYLAKNIQYF. CDR3 nucleotides: TGCGCCAGCAGCCAGGGGGCCCAGTACCTAGCCAAAAACATTCAGTACTTC.

This chain joins TRBV28 and TRBJ2-2; D is tentatively TRBD1 or TRBD2 (5 bases each). V was clipped by 2 bases and J by 1 base, with 17 bases between them. This CDR3 spans 18 amino acids. Looked up from germline, CDR1 is MDHEN and CDR2 is SYDVKM. As DNA, the CDR3 is TGTGCCAGCAGTTTACGCCCGGGACGGGGCCAGAACACCGGGGAGCTGTTTTTT. It translates to CASSLRPGRGQNTGELFF. The full variable domain, completed using reference TRBV28 and TRBJ2-2, is DVKVTQSSRYLVKRTGEKVFLECVQDMDHENMFWYRQDPGLGLRLIYFSYDVKMKEKGDIPEGYSVSREKKERFSLILESASTNQTSMYLCASSLRPGRGQNTGELFFGEGSRLTVL.